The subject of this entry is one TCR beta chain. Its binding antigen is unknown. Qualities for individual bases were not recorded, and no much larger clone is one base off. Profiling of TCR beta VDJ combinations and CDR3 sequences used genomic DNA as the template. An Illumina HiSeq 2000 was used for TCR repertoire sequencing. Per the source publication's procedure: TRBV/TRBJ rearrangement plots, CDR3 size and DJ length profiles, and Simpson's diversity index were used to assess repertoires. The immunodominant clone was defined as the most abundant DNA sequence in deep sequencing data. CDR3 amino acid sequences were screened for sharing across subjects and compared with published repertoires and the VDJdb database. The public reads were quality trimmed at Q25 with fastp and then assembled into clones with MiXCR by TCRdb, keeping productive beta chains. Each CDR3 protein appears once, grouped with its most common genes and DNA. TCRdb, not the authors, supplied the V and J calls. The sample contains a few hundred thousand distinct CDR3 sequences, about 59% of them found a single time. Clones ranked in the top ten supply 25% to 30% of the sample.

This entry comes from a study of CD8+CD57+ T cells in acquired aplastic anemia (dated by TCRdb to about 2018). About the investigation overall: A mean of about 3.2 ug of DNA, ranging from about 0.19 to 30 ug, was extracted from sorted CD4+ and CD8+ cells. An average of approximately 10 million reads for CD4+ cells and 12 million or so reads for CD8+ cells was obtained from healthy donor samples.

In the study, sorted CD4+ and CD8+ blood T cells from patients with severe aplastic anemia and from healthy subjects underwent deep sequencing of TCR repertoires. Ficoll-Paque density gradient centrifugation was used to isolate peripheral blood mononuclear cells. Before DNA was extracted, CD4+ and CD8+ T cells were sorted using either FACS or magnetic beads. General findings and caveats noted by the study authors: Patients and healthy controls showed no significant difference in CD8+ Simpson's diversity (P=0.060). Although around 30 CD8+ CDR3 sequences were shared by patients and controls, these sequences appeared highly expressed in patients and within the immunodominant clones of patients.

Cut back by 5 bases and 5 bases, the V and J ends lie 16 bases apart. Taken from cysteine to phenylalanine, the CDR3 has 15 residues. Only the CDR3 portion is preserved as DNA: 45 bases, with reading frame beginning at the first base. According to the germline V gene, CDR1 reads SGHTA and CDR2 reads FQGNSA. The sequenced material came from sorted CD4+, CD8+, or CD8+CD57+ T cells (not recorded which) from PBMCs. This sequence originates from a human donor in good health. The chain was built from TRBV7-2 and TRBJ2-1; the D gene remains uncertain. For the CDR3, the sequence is CASSPFPRGNNEQFF. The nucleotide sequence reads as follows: TGTGCCAGCAGCCCTTTTCCCCGCGGAAACAATGAGCAGTTCTTC.